This T cell receptor (beta chain) was recorded in a study of CXCR3-negative and CXCR3-positive naive CD8 T cells. Findings and limits, study-wide: Comparison of naive CXCR3-negative and CXCR3-positive cells revealed similar TRBV-TRBJ usage, while memory cells differed. Naive cells with CXCR3 showed TRB CDR3s that were more hydrophobic than those in CXCR3-negative naive cells. Cryopreserved cells partially lost CXCR3 expression, and fresh PBMCs were used in most assays. Whereas both naive subsets had comparably high diversity, memory CD8+ cells had much lower diversity.

A CD45RO-CCR7+CD27+CD95- phenotype identified naive CD8+ T cells. Of note for this clonotype: As yet, its antigen is unknown.

The CDR3 has 16 residues. Each TRB cDNA library was prepared by 5' RACE (with UMI labels). Following a re-call of the 5' RACE reads, TCRdb has one entry per CDR3 protein and lacks DNA. Its listing shows some 140,000 distinct CDR3 sequences. The chain employs TRBV12-3 or TRBV12-4 and TRBJ2-7; the D call of TRBD2 rests on TCRdb alone, since no DNA is present to check it. This clonotype was obtained from a human donor in good health. Some clones in this sample may be carry-over from other donors' samples. Sequences were obtained from naive CXCR3+ CD8+ T cells from blood. Documented subset: CD45RO-CCR7+CD27+CD95- naive CD8+ T cells expressing CXCR3 (TNR3+). The CDR3: CASKGTSGSTTYEQYF.